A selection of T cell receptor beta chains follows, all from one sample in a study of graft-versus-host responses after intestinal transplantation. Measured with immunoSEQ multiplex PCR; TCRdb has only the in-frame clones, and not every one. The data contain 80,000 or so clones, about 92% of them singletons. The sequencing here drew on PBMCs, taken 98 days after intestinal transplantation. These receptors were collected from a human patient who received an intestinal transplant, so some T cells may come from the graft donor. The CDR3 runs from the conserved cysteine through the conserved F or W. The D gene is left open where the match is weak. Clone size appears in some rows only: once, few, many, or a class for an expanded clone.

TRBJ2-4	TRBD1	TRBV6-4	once	TGTGCCAGCAATAGTCCCTATCCGGGACAGGGCAGCATTCAGTACTTC	CASNSPYPGQGSIQYF
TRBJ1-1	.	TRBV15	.	TGTGCCACCAGCAGAGAGATTCCGAGGGGGGGTACTGAAGCTTTCTTT	CATSREIPRGGTEAFF
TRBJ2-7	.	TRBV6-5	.	TGTGCCAGCAGTGACGAGTCTAGCGCCTACGAGCAGTACTTC	CASSDESSAYEQYF
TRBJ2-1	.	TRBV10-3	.	TGTGCCATCGGGATAGCGGAGTACAATGAGCAGTTCTTC	CAIGIAEYNEQFF
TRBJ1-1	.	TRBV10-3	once	TGTGCCATCAGTGCCGCTAGGGAGGAAAACACTGAAGCTTTCTTT	CAISAAREENTEAFF
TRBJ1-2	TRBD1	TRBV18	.	TGTGCCAGCTCACCGGGACAGGGCTCTAACTATGGCTACACCTTC	CASSPGQGSNYGYTF
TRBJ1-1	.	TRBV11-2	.	TGTGCCAGCAGCCCGGGACAAAGGGACACTGAAGCTTTCTTT	CASSPGQRDTEAFF
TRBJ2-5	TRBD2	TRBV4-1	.	TGCGCCAGCAGCCAAGGGGAAGCGGGAGTTGAGGAGACCCAGTACTTC	CASSQGEAGVEETQYF
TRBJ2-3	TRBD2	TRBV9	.	TGTGCCAGCAGCGTGGGGACTAGCGGGGGGGCCACAGATACGCAGTATTTT	CASSVGTSGGATDTQYF
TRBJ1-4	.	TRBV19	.	TGTGCCAGTTCGACGGACAGTTTTAATGAAAAACTGTTTTTT	CASSTDSFNEKLFF
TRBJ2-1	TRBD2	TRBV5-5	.	TGTGCCAGCAGCTTGGCCTACGGGGCTAGCGGGAGCTACAATGAGCAGTTCTTC	CASSLAYGASGSYNEQFF
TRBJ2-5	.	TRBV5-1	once	TGCGCCAGTACGAGGTGGGGCTACCAAGAGACCCAGTACTTC	CASTRWGYQETQYF
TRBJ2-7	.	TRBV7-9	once	TGTGCCAGCAGCTTAGGTCTAGTCTACGAGCAGTACTTC	CASSLGLVYEQYF
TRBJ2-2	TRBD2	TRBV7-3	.	TGTGCCAGCAGCTTATACCCGACTAGCGGGAGTGCCGGGGAGCTGTTTTTT	CASSLYPTSGSAGELFF
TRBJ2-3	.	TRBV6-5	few	TGTGCCAGCAGTTACAGGGGAAAGAGTACAGATACGCAGTATTTT	CASSYRGKSTDTQYF
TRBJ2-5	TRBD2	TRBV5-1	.	TGCGCCAGCAGCTTGGCCTCGGCTAGCGGGATACAAGAGACCCAGTACTTC	CASSLASASGIQETQYF
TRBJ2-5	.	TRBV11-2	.	TGTGCCAGCAGCTTGGGCCCCAGGTCCGGGGCCCAGTACTTC	CASSLGPRSGAQYF
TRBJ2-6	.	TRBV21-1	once	TGTGCCAGCAGCAAAGCGAGAGCGGGAGCCGGCTCTGGGGCCAACGTCCTGACTTTC	CASSKARAGAGSGANVLTF
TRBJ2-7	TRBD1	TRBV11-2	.	TGTGCCAGCAGCTCTCCGGGACAGGGTCTCGGGGGTGACTTCTACGAGCAGTACTTC	CASSSPGQGLGGDFYEQYF
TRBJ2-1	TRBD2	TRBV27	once	TGTGCCAGCAGTTTAAGCGGGAGCTCCTACAATGAGCAGTTCTTC	CASSLSGSSYNEQFF
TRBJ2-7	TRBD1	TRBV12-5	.	TGTGCTAGTGGTTTCGAGGACAGGGGAAACGAGCAGTACTTC	CASGFEDRGNEQYF
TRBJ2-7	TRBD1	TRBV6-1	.	TGTGCCAGCACCGACCAGGGGGCCCCCTACGAGCAGTACTTC	CASTDQGAPYEQYF
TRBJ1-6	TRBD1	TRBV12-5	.	TGTGCTAGTGGTTTGACCAAGAGAGGGGACAGGGGCTCACCCCTCCACTTT	CASGLTKRGDRGSPLHF
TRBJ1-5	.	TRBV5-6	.	TGTGCCAGCAGCGGGGGCTCAGGCCTCGAGCAGCCCCAGCATTTT	CASSGGSGLEQPQHF
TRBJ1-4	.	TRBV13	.	TGTGCCAGCAGCCCTAGGGGCAGGGAAGGGGAAAATGAAAAACTGTTTTTT	CASSPRGREGENEKLFF
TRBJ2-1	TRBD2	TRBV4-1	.	TGCGCCAGCAGCCAAGATGGTGGGACTAGCGGGGCCTACAATGAGCAGTTCTTC	CASSQDGGTSGAYNEQFF
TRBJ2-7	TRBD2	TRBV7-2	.	TGTGCCAGCAGCTTAGGACTAGCGGGGGGTTACGAGCAGTACTTC	CASSLGLAGGYEQYF
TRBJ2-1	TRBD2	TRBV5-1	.	TGCGCCAGCAGCTTGTGGGTAGCGGGAGCGTCGGGATACTACAATGAGCAGTTCTTC	CASSLWVAGASGYYNEQFF
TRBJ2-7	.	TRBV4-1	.	TGCGCCAGCAGCCAAGATCACCAGAGGGGGGAGCAGTACTTC	CASSQDHQRGEQYF
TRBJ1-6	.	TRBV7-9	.	TGTGCCAGCAGCCCGAATAATTCACCCCTCCACTTT	CASSPNNSPLHF
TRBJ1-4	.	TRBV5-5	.	TGTGCCAGCAGCTTGGAGTGGGCACCGGGTGAGTATAAGGAAAAACTGTTTTTT	CASSLEWAPGEYKEKLFF
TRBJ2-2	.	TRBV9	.	TGTGCCAGCCCAAGAAGGGGGGACACCGGGGAGCTGTTTTTT	CASPRRGDTGELFF
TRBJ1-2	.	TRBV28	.	TGTGCCAGCAGTTTATCGGCAGGGGCAAACTATGGCTACACCTTC	CASSLSAGANYGYTF
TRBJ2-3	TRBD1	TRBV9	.	TGTGCCAGCTCCCGGGACAGGAGTACAGATACGCAGTATTTT	CASSRDRSTDTQYF
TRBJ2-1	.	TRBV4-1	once	TGCGCCAGCAGCCGGGGGGCCGGGAGATCAAATGAGCAGTTCTTC	CASSRGAGRSNEQFF
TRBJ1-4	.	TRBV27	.	TGTGCCAGCAGTGGATTGGGGTCGAGTCTTAATGAAAAACTGTTTTTT	CASSGLGSSLNEKLFF
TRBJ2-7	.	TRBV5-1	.	TGCGCCAGCAGCCCTCAGCCAGCGTCCTACGAGCAGTACTTC	CASSPQPASYEQYF
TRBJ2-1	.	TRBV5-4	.	TGTGCCAGCAGGGCCGGGACGTCATACAATGAGCAGTTCTTC	CASRAGTSYNEQFF
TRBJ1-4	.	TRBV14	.	TGTGCCAGCAGCCAGTATATTCCGGGGAGGGTCAATGAAAAACTGTTTTTT	CASSQYIPGRVNEKLFF
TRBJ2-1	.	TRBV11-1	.	TGTGCCAGCAGCCCATGGGAAGGCTCGAGCTCCTACAATGAGCAGTTCTTC	CASSPWEGSSSYNEQFF
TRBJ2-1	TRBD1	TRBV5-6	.	TGTGCCAGCAGAAATGACAGGGACTACAATGAGCAGTTCTTC	CASRNDRDYNEQFF
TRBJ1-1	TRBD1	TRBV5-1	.	TGCGCCAGCAGCTTGGCCCTACTCGGACAGGAGAACACTGAAGCTTTCTTT	CASSLALLGQENTEAFF
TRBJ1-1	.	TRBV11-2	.	TGTGCCAGCAGCTTAGGGAGGCCTGAAGCTTTCTTT	CASSLGRPEAFF
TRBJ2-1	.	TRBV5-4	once	TGTGCCAGCAGCTTGGAGGCGATAGGATACAATGAGCAGTTCTTC	CASSLEAIGYNEQFF
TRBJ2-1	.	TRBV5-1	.	TGCGCCAGCAGCCTAGGAACAGATGAGCAGTTCTTC	CASSLGTDEQFF
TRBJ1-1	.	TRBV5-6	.	TGTGCCAGCAGCTTTGGGTCTTGGAACACTGAAGCTTTCTTT	CASSFGSWNTEAFF
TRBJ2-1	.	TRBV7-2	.	TGTGCCAGCAGCTACCCCTACAATGAGCAGTTCTTC	CASSYPYNEQFF